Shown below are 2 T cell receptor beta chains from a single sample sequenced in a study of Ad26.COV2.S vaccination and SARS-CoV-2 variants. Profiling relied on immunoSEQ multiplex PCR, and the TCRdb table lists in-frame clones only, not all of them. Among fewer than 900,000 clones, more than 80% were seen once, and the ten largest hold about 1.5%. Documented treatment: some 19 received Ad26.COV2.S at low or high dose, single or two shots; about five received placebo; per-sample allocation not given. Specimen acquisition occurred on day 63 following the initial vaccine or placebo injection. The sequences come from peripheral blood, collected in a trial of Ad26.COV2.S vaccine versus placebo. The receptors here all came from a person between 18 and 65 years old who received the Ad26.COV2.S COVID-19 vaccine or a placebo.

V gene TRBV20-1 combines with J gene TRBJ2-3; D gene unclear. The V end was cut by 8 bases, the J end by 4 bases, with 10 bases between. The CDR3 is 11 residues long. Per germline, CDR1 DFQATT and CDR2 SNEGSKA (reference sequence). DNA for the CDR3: TGCAGTACCTCTGGGGCAGATACGCAGTATTTT. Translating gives CSTSGADTQYF.

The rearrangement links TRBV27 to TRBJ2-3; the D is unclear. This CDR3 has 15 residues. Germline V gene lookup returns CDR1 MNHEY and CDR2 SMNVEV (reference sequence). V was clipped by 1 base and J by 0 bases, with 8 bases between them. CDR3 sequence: CASSLLGQSTDTQYF. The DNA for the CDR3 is TGTGCCAGCAGTTTATTAGGGCAGAGCACAGATACGCAGTATTTT.